The clone carrying this TCR beta chain was observed a handful of times. The germline V gene has CDR1 SNHLY and CDR2 FYNNEI. V lost 8 bases, J lost 3 bases, and 20 bases lay in between. The CDR3 length is 16 residues. The entry originates in a study of blood T cell repertoires in COVID-19. The method was immunoSEQ multiplex PCR; TCRdb's version includes in-frame clones alone and lacks a portion of them. This sample has 310,000 or so clones, with around 86% found just once. The gene calls are TRBV2 and TRBJ2-1; TRBD2 might be the D (6 bases). The specimen was peripheral blood. The TCR originated in a man between 65 and 79 years old with acute or convalescent COVID-19. CDR3 bases: TGTGCCAGCCGCAAGGCCCAGGGACTTTTCTACAATGAGCAGTTCTTC. This gives the protein CASRKAQGLFYNEQFF.